This entry features one T cell receptor beta chain sequence. What it binds is unknown. This sample is drawn from a study of vaccination and CD4 T cells after COVID-19. Study-level results: In convalescent patients, a median roughly 88% of reactive clones appeared only post-vaccination.

Scientists ran DNA taken from cultured CD4+ T cells through the Oncomine TCR Beta short-read assay for sequencing. TCRdb called the PCR reads again in MiXCR, with one record for every CDR3 protein. Altogether 15,000 to 20,000 distinct CDR3 sequences are present, about half being singletons, with the ten largest covering 10%. Treatment defined: roughly nine-day PBMC culture with coronavirus spike peptide pools or control peptides (ViraFEST assay). Cultures used roughly 2.1 million PBMCs per well, about 10 IU/ml IL-2 and about 10 ug/ml peptides. Negative selection enriched CD4+ T cells from cultures at 10 days. Here the sequenced sample was CD4+ T cells from blood, cultured in vitro, taken before SARS-CoV-2 vaccination. The receptor's source is a human donor who had recovered from COVID-19.

CDR3 protein: CASSSLFPSSGSPWGETQYF. The CDR3 DNA reads TGTGCCAGCAGCTCCTTATTCCCTTCTAGCGGGAGCCCTTGGGGAGAGACCCAGTACTTC. The V call is TRBV7-3, the J call TRBJ2-5, with TRBD2 matching 10 bases. The CDR3 has 20 residues. Trimming removed 4 bases from V and 4 bases from J; junction bases left unmatched: 21. Germline assignment: CDR1 SGHTA and CDR2 FQGTGA.